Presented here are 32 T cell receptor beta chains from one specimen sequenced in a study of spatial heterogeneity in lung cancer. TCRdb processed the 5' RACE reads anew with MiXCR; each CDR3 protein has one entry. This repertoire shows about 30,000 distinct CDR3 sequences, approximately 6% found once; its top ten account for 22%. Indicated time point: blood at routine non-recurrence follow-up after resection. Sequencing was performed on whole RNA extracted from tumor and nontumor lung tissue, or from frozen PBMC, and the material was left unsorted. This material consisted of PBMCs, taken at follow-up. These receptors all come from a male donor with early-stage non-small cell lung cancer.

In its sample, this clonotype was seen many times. The CDR3 DNA is TGTGCCAGCAGCTTAGCCGGGACAGGGGGCTTGGGTGAGCAGTTCTTC. Residues: CASSLAGTGGLGEQFF. The chain combines TRBV7-9 with TRBJ2-1; 12 bases fit TRBD1. Per germline, CDR1 SEHNR and CDR2 FQNEAQ (reference sequence). The V and J ends lost 0 bases and 9 bases, in that order; junction bases with no gene match: 6. CDR3 length: 16 amino acids.

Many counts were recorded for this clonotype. CDR3 loop: CASSLEYPLIRYEQYV. The CDR3 region has the DNA TGTGCCAGCAGCTTGGAGTATCCATTAATTCGCTACGAGCAGTACGTC. The V gene is TRBV5-5, the J gene TRBJ2-7; D is unclear. Trimming removed 0 bases at V and 3 bases at J, with 16 bases between. The CDR3 is 16 amino acids. In germline, CDR1 is SGHKS, CDR2 YYEKEE (reference sequence).

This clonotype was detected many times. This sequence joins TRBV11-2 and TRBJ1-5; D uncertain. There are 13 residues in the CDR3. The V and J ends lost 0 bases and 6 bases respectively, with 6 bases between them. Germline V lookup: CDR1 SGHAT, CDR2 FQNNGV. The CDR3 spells CASSLDLAQPQHF. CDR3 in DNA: TGTGCCAGCAGCTTAGATTTGGCTCAGCCCCAGCATTTT.

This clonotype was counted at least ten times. The CDR3 protein is CASSPQGMSAFF. CDR3 DNA: TGTGCCAGCAGCCCACAAGGAATGTCAGCTTTCTTT. The chain couples TRBV7-2 to TRBJ1-1; D uncertain. This CDR3 has 12 residues. With 5 bases removed from V and 10 bases from J, the gap between germline ends came to 14 bases. Germline CDR1 SGHTA, CDR2 FQGNSA.

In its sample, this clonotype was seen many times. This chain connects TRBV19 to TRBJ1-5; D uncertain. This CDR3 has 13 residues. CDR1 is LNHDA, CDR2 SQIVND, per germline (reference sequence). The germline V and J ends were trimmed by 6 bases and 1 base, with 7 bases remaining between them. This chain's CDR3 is CASSDKSNQPQHF. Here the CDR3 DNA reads TGTGCCAGTAGCGACAAAAGCAATCAGCCCCAGCATTTT.

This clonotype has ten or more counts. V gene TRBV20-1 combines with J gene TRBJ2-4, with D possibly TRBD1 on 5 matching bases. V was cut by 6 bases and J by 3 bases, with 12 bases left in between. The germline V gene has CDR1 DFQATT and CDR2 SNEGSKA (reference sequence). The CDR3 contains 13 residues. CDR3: CSAPWTHKNIQYF. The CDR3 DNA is TGCAGTGCCCCTTGGACACACAAAAACATTCAGTACTTC.

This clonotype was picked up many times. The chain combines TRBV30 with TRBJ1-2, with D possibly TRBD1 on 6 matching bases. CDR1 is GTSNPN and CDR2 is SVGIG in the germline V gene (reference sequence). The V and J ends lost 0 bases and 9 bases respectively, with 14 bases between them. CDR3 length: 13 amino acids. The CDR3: CAWSVRTAQSYTF. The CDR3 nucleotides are TGTGCCTGGAGTGTTCGGACAGCACAGAGCTACACCTTC.

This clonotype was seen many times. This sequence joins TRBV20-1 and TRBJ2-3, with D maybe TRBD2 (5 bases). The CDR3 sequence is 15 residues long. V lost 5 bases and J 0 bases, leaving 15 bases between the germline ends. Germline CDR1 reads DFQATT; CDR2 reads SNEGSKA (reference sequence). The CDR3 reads CSASGAGPSTDTQYF. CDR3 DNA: TGCAGTGCTTCAGGTGCGGGTCCTAGCACAGATACGCAGTATTTT.

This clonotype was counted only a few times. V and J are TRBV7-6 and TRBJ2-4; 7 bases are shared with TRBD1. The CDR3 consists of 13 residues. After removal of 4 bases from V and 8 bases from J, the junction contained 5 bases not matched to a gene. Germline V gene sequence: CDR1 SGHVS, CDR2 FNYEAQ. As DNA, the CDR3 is TGTGCCAGCAGCTGGGGCACAGGGGACATTCAGTACTTC. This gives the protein CASSWGTGDIQYF.

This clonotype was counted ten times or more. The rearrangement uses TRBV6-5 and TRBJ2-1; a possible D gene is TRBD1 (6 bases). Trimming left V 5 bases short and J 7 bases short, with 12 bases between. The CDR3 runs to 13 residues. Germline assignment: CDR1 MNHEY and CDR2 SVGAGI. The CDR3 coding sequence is TGTGCCAGCAGTACCCGGACAGAGAATGAGCAGTTCTTC. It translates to CASSTRTENEQFF.

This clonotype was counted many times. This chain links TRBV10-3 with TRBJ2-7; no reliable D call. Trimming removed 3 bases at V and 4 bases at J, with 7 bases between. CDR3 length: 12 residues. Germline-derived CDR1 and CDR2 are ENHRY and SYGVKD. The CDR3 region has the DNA TGTGCCATCAGTGAAGCAGGTTACGAGCAGTACGTC. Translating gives CAISEAGYEQYV.

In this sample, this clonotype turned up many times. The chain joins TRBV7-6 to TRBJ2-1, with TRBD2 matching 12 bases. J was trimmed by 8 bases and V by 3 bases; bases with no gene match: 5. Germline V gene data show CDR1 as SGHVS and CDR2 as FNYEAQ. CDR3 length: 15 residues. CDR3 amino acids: CASSFFSSGRDEQFF. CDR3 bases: TGTGCCAGCAGCTTTTTCTCTAGCGGGAGGGATGAGCAGTTCTTC. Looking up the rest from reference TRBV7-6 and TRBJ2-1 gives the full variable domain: GAGVSQSPRYKVTKRGQDVALRCDPISGHVSLYWYRQALGQGPEFLTYFNYEAQQDKSGLPNDRFSAERPEGSISTLTIQRTEQRDSAMYRCASSFFSSGRDEQFFGPGTRLTVL.

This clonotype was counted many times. CDR3 DNA: TGTGCCAGCAGCTTAGAGTCTCATGTTAGCGCCACCATATATTTT. Translation gives CASSLESHVSATIYF. The genes are TRBV7-9 and TRBJ1-3; D is unresolved. The CDR3 sequence is 15 residues long. CDR1 is SEHNR, CDR2 FQNEAQ, per germline (reference sequence). The V gene lost 1 base and the J gene lost 9 bases, with 16 bases spanning the gap.

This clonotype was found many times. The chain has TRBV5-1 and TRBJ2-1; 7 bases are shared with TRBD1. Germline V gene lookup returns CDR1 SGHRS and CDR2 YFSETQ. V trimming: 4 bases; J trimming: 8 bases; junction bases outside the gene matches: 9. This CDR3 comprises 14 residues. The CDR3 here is CASSRRQGGDEQFF. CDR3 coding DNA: TGCGCCAGCAGCCGTAGACAGGGTGGCGATGAGCAGTTCTTC.

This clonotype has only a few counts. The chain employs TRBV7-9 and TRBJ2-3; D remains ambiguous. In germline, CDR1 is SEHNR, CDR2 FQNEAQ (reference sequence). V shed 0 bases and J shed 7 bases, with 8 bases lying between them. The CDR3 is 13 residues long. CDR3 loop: CASSLAPSNTQYF. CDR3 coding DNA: TGTGCCAGCAGCTTAGCGCCTTCAAATACGCAGTATTTT.

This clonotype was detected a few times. CDR3 protein: CASSLRIAGETQYF. Written as DNA, the CDR3 is TGCGCCAGCAGCTTACGGATCGCAGGAGAGACCCAGTACTTC. The V gene is TRBV5-1, the J gene TRBJ2-5; D unclear. There are 14 residues in the CDR3. Germline loops: CDR1 SGHRS, CDR2 YFSETQ. With 2 bases removed from V and 4 bases from J, the gap between germline ends came to 12 bases.

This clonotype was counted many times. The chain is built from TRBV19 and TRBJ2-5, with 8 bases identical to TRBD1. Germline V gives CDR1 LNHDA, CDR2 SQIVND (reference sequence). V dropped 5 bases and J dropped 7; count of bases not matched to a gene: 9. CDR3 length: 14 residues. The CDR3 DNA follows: TGTGCCAGTAGTGTACCGGGACAGGCTAGGACCCAGTACTTC. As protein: CASSVPGQARTQYF.

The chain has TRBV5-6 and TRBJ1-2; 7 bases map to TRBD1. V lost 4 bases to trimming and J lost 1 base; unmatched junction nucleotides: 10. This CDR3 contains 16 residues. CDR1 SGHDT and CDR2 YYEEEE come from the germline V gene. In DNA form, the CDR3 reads TGTGCCAGCAGCCTGGACAGGAGATACAATAACTATGGCTACACCTTC. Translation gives CASSLDRRYNNYGYTF.

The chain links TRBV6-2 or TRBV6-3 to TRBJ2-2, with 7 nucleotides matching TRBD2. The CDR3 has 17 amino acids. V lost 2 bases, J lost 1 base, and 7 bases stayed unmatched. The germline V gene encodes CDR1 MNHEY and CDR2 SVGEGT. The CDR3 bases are TGTGCCAGCAGTTACCCCCCTAGCGGAATGAACACCGGGGAGCTGTTTTTT. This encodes CASSYPPSGMNTGELFF.

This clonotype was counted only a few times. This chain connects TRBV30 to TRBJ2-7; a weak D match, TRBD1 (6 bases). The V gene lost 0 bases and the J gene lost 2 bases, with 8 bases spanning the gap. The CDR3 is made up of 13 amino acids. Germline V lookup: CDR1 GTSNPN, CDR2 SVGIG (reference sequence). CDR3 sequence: CAWSVPGAYEQYF. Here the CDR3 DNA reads TGTGCCTGGAGTGTACCAGGGGCCTACGAGCAGTACTTC.

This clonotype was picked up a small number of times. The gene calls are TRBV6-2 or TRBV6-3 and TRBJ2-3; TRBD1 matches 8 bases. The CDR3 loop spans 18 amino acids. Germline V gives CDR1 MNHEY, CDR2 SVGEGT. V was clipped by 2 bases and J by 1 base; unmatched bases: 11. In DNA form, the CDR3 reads TGTGCCAGCAGTTACCGACTTCAGGGGGCCCGTCGCACAGATACGCAGTATTTT. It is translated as CASSYRLQGARRTDTQYF.

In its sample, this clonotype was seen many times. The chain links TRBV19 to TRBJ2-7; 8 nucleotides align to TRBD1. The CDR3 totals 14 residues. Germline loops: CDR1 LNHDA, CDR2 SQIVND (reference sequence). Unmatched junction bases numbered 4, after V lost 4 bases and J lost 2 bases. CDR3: CASSTRTGPYEQYV. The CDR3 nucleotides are TGTGCCAGTAGTACCCGGACAGGGCCCTACGAGCAGTACGTC.

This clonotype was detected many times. The chain's CDR3 is CASSLERSGNTEAFF. The CDR3, as DNA: TGCGCCAGCAGCTTGGAAAGGTCCGGGAACACTGAAGCTTTCTTT. This rearrangement joins TRBV5-1 to TRBJ1-1; D is uncertain. Germline CDR1 and CDR2: SGHRS and YFSETQ. CDR3 length: 15 amino acids. Trimming stripped 0 bases from V and 1 base from J, with 10 bases between.

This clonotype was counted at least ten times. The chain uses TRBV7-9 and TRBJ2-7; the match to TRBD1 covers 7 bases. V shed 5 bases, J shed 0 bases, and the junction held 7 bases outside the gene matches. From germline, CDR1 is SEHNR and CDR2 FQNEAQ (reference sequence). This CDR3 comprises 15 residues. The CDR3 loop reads CASSPTGQSSYEQYF. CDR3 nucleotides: TGTGCCAGCAGCCCGACAGGGCAGAGCTCCTACGAGCAGTACTTC.

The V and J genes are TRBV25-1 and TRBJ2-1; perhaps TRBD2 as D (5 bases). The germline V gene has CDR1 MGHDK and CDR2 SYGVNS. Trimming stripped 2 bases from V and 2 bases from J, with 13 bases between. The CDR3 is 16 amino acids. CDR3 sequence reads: CASSEGRRIPYNEQFF. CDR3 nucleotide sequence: TGTGCCAGCAGTGAAGGACGGAGGATCCCCTACAATGAGCAGTTCTTC.

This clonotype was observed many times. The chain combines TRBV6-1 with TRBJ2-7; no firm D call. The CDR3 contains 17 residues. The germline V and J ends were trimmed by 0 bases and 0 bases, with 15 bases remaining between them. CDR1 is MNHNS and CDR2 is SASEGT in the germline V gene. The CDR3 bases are TGTGCCAGCAGTGAAGCGTACGCAGGAGTTCTCTCCTACGAGCAGTACTTC. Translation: CASSEAYAGVLSYEQYF.

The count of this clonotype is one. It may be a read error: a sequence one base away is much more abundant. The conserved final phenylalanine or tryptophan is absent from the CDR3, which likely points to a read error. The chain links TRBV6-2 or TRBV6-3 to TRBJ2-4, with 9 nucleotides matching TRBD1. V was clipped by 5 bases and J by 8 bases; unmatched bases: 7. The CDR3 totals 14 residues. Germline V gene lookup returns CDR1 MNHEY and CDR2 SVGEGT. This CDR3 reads CASSNRGRKDIQYL. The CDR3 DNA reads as TGTGCCAGCAGTAACAGGGGGCGTAAAGACATTCAGTACTTA.

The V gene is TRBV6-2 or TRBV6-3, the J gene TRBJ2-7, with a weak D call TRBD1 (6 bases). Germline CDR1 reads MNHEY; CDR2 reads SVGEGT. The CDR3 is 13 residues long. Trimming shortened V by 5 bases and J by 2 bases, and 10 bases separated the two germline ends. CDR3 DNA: TGTGCCAGCAGTGGGACAACCACCTACGAGCAGTACTTC. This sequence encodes CASSGTTTYEQYF.

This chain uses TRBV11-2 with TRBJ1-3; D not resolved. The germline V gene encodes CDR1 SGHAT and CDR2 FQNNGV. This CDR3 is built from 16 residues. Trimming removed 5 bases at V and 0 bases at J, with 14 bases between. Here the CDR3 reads CASSPTAGSSGNTIYF. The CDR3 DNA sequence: TGTGCCAGCAGCCCCACTGCAGGCAGCTCTGGAAACACCATATATTTT.

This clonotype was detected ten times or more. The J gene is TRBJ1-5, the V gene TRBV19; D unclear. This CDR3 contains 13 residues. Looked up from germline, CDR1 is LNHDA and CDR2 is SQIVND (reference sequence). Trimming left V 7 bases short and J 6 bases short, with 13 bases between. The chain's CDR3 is CASTDVDTQPQHF. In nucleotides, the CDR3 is TGTGCCAGTACGGACGTAGACACTCAGCCCCAGCATTTT.

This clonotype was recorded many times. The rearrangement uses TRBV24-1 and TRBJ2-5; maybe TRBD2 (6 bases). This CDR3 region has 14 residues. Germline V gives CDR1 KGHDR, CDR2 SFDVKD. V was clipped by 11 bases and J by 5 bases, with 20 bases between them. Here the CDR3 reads CAIGPGVVGETQYF. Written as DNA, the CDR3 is TGTGCCATTGGGCCGGGGGTCGTCGGGGAGACCCAGTACTTC.

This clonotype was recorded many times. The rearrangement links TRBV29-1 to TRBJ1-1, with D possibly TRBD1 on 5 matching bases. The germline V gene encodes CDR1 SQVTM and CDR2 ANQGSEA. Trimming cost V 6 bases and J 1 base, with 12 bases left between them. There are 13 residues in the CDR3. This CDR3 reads CSVGRVGNTEAFF. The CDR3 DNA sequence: TGCAGCGTGGGGCGGGTTGGGAACACTGAAGCTTTCTTT.